These 22 T cell receptor beta chains came from one sample sequenced in a study of T cell responses to AZD1222 COVID-19 vaccine. Assay: immunoSEQ multiplex PCR; the TCRdb copy retains only in-frame clones and omits some. The table lists around 120,000 clones, roughly nine tenths of them singletons, with roughly 2.4% in the top ten. Sample: peripheral blood, taken on day 0 of AZD1222 vaccination. These receptor sequences come from an adult in good health.

This chain connects TRBV28 to TRBJ1-3; D might be TRBD1 (6 bases). V was trimmed by 4 bases and J by 0 bases, leaving 13 bases between them. Looked up from germline, CDR1 is MDHEN and CDR2 is SYDVKM. The CDR3 is 16 amino acids. The CDR3 region is CASSSTGRNSGNTIYF. Written as DNA, the CDR3 is TGTGCCAGCAGTTCCACAGGGCGTAACTCTGGAAACACCATATATTTT.

The rearrangement joins TRBV27 to TRBJ2-7; D possibly matches TRBD1 or TRBD2 (5 bases each). The V end lost 4 bases, the J end lost 0 bases, and 16 bases lay between the germline ends. The germline V gene encodes CDR1 MNHEY and CDR2 SMNVEV (reference sequence). The CDR3 runs 16 residues. CDR3 sequence (DNA): TGTGCCAGCAGTTCCACCGGGACCGTCACCTCCTACGAGCAGTACTTC. Translation: CASSSTGTVTSYEQYF.

This sequence joins TRBV9 and TRBJ2-7, with D tentatively TRBD1 (5 bases). From germline, CDR1 is SGDLS and CDR2 YYNGEE. The V gene lost 0 bases and the J gene lost 7 bases, with 14 bases spanning the gap. This CDR3 region has 14 residues. As DNA, the CDR3 is TGTGCCAGCAGCGTAGATCCAGGGAAAGGGGAGCAGTACTTC. It codes for CASSVDPGKGEQYF.

This clone has only a few counts. The V and J genes are TRBV2 and TRBJ1-4, with 7 bases lining up with TRBD1. The CDR3 length is 14 residues. The germline CDR1 and CDR2 sequences are SNHLY and FYNNEI. V shed 6 bases and J 1 base; nucleotides not matched to a gene: 2. The CDR3 DNA reads TGTGCCAGCAGACAGGGGCGAACTAATGAAAAACTGTTTTTT. It is translated as CASRQGRTNEKLFF.

The DNA for the CDR3 is TGTGCCAGCTCACCCGCGGGAAGGGAGCAGTTCTTC. It specifies CASSPAGREQFF. V usage is TRBV18 and J usage is TRBJ2-1, with TRBD2 as a possible D gene (6 bases). Germline-derived CDR1 and CDR2 are KGHSH and LQKENI. The CDR3 length is 12 residues. V was clipped by 3 bases and J by 10 bases, with 10 bases between them.

This chain links TRBV18 with TRBJ1-3, with D possibly being TRBD1 (5 bases). Trimming stripped 3 bases from V and 1 base from J, with 25 bases between. CDR1 KGHSH and CDR2 LQKENI come from the germline V gene. The CDR3 totals 20 residues. The CDR3 sequence: CASSPRRDDGGWASGNTIYF. CDR3 in DNA: TGTGCCAGCTCACCCCGAAGGGACGACGGAGGGTGGGCTTCTGGAAACACCATATATTTT.

The CDR3 here is CASSAGQGFAGNTIYF. DNA for the CDR3: TGTGCCAGCAGCGCTGGACAGGGGTTCGCTGGAAACACCATATATTTT. The chain joins TRBV9 to TRBJ1-3; TRBD1 matches 9 bases. Germline V CDR1 and CDR2: SGDLS, YYNGEE. This CDR3 has 16 amino acids. Trimming at V came to 3 bases and at J to 2 bases, leaving 6 bases not matched to a gene.

This clone was counted a single time. The chain joins TRBV7-3 to TRBJ2-2, with D unclear. CDR1 is SGHTA and CDR2 is FQGTGA in the germline V gene. The V gene lost 5 bases and the J gene lost 4 bases, with 14 bases spanning the gap. This CDR3 contains 15 residues. CDR3 in DNA: TGTGCCAGCAGCCCCTTCGGGCAGCCCACCGGGGAGCTGTTTTTT. Translation: CASSPFGQPTGELFF. Variable domain in full (rest from reference TRBV7-3 and TRBJ2-2): GAGVSQTPSNKVTEKGKYVELRCDPISGHTALYWYRQSLGQGPEFLIYFQGTGAADDSGLPNDRFFAVRPEGSVSTLKIQRTERGDSAVYLCASSPFGQPTGELFFGEGSRLTVL.

The chain recombines TRBV18 with TRBJ2-5; 12 bases map to TRBD2. The J segment lost 2 bases and the V segment lost 4 bases, leaving 5 bases of the junction unmatched. CDR1 and CDR2 from the germline V gene are KGHSH and LQKENI. The CDR3 spans 16 residues. Here the CDR3 reads CASSLTGTSGQETQYF. In DNA form, the CDR3 reads TGTGCCAGCTCACTTACCGGGACTAGCGGGCAAGAGACCCAGTACTTC. The variable domain in full, completed from reference TRBV18 and TRBJ2-5, reads NAGVMQNPRHLVRRRGQEARLRCSPMKGHSHVYWYRQLPEEGLKFMVYLQKENIIDESGMPKERFSAEFPKEGPSILRIQQVVRGDSAAYFCASSLTGTSGQETQYFGPGTRLLVL.

CDR3 loop: CASSPPWTVYQETQYF. The CDR3 DNA reads TGTGCCAGCAGCCCCCCATGGACAGTCTACCAAGAGACCCAGTACTTC. The chain has TRBV11-3 and TRBJ2-5, with TRBD1 as a possible D gene (6 bases). CDR3 length: 16 amino acids. Germline lookup yields CDR1 SGHNT and CDR2 YENEEA. Trimming stripped 5 bases from V and 0 bases from J, with 16 bases between.

On this clone: Other nucleotide sequences in the sample specify the same CDR3. The J gene is TRBJ2-3, the V gene TRBV13; no definite D call. This CDR3 spans 13 amino acids. Germline V lookup: CDR1 PRHDT, CDR2 FYEKMQ (reference sequence). The V and J ends lost 3 bases and 0 bases respectively, with 4 bases between them. This chain's CDR3 is CASSLGSTDTQYF. The CDR3, as DNA: TGTGCCAGCAGCTTGGGCAGCACAGATACGCAGTATTTT.

This clone has just one count. The CDR3 spells CASSASNYGYTF. DNA of the CDR3: TGCGCCAGCAGTGCGTCTAACTATGGCTACACCTTC. V and J are TRBV10-2 and TRBJ1-2, with no clear D. Germline assignment: CDR1 WSHSY and CDR2 SAAADI. This CDR3 is built from 12 residues. The germline V and J ends were trimmed by 4 bases and 0 bases, with 3 bases remaining between them.

Concerning this clone: The same CDR3 arises from other DNA sequences in this sample as well. This chain links TRBV5-1 with TRBJ2-3; D is undetermined. Between the trimmed V and J ends, which lost 0 bases and 6 bases, there was a span of 5 bases. CDR1 is SGHRS, CDR2 YFSETQ, per germline. CDR3 length: 12 amino acids. CDR3 loop: CASSLEADTQYF. The CDR3 DNA sequence: TGCGCCAGCAGCTTGGAGGCGGATACGCAGTATTTT.

DNA of the CDR3: TGTGCCAGCAGCCAAGATCGGGGGTACAATGAGCAGTTCTTC. Its protein product is CASSQDRGYNEQFF. The chain has TRBV3-1 (or the pseudogene TRBV3-2) and TRBJ2-1; a weak D match, TRBD2 (6 bases). CDR1 and CDR2 (germline): LGHDT, YNNKEL (reference sequence). The CDR3 covers 14 residues. Trimming shortened V by 0 bases and J by 4 bases, and 7 bases separated the two germline ends.

The chain uses TRBV6-5 and TRBJ1-1; D not certain. V was cut by 4 bases and J by 0 bases, with 15 bases left in between. Germline V gene sequence: CDR1 MNHEY, CDR2 SVGAGI. The CDR3 length is 16 residues. CDR3 in amino acids: CASSLFSQVMNTEAFF. For the CDR3, the DNA is TGTGCCAGCAGTTTGTTTAGTCAGGTTATGAACACTGAAGCTTTCTTT.

The rearrangement uses TRBV6-5 and TRBJ1-3, with TRBD1 matching over 8 bases. CDR3 length: 15 amino acids. V trimming: 6 bases; J trimming: 4 bases; junction bases outside the gene matches: 8. The V gene's germline CDR1 is MNHEY and CDR2 SVGAGI. The DNA of the CDR3 is TGTGCCAGCAGCCCCAAGACAGGGGCGGGAAACACCATATATTTT. It encodes CASSPKTGAGNTIYF.

V is TRBV5-1 and J is TRBJ1-1, with a weak D call TRBD1 (5 bases). V dropped 0 bases and J dropped 1 base, with 7 bases sitting between them. This CDR3 has 14 amino acids. Germline CDR1 and CDR2: SGHRS and YFSETQ. The CDR3 reads CASSLAGGNTEAFF. DNA of the CDR3: TGCGCCAGCAGCTTGGCCGGGGGGAACACTGAAGCTTTCTTT. The complete variable domain, with remaining parts taken from reference TRBV5-1 and TRBJ1-1, reads KAGVTQTPRYLIKTRGQQVTLSCSPISGHRSVSWYQQTPGQGLQFLFEYFSETQRNKGNFPGRFSGRQFSNSRSEMNVSTLELGDSALYLCASSLAGGNTEAFFGQGTRLTVV.

This chain uses TRBV5-1 with TRBJ1-2, with D maybe TRBD1 (6 bases). Germline V gene sequence: CDR1 SGHRS, CDR2 YFSETQ. This CDR3 comprises 16 residues. Trimming shortened V by 3 bases and J by 7 bases, and 22 bases separated the two germline ends. The CDR3 reads CASSSPGQSFGPGYTF. The CDR3 DNA reads TGCGCCAGCAGCTCGCCGGGACAATCATTCGGTCCTGGCTACACCTTC.

This clone occurred a few times. CDR3 sequence: CASSPGTDNSPLHF. The CDR3 nucleotides are TGTGCCAGCAGCCCCGGGACAGATAATTCACCCCTCCACTTT. The chain employs TRBV7-8 and TRBJ1-6; 7 positions agree with TRBD1. The J segment lost 5 bases and the V segment lost 5 bases, leaving 3 bases of the junction unmatched. CDR1 SGHVS and CDR2 FQNEAQ come from the germline V gene. CDR3 length equals 14 residues.

The chain has TRBV5-1 and TRBJ2-1, with D perhaps matching TRBD2 (5 bases). Trimming pared 0 bases from V and 6 bases from J, leaving 10 bases between. CDR1 and CDR2 from the germline V gene are SGHRS and YFSETQ. This CDR3 is 14 amino acids long. CDR3 sequence reads: CASSLESGTNEQFF. The CDR3, as DNA: TGCGCCAGCAGCTTGGAGTCGGGAACCAATGAGCAGTTCTTC.

The gene calls are TRBV28 and TRBJ2-3; 8 bases fit TRBD2. Germline CDR1 is MDHEN and CDR2 is SYDVKM. The J segment lost 5 bases and the V segment lost 1 base, leaving 5 bases of the junction unmatched. This CDR3 has 15 residues. The CDR3 loop is CASSLSAGARDTQYF. The CDR3 DNA reads as TGTGCCAGCAGTTTATCAGCGGGAGCGAGAGATACGCAGTATTTT.

The chain links TRBV2 to TRBJ2-6; weak D call: TRBD1 (6 bases). Germline CDR1 reads SNHLY; CDR2 reads FYNNEI. Between the trimmed V and J ends, which lost 7 bases and 3 bases, there was a span of 13 bases. This CDR3 contains 15 residues. CDR3 loop: CASKRTVGGANVLTF. The CDR3 DNA sequence: TGTGCCAGCAAGAGGACAGTCGGTGGGGCCAACGTCCTGACTTTC.